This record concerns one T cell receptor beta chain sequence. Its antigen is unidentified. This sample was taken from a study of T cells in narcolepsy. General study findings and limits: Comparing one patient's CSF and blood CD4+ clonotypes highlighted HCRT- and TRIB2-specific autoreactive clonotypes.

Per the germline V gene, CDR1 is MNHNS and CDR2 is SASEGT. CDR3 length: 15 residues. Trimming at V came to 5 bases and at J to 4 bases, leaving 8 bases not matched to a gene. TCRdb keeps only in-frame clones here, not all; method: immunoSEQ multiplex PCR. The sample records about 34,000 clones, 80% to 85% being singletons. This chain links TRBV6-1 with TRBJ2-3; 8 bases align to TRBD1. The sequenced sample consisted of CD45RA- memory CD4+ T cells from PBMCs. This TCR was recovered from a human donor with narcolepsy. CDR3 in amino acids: CASSSRDRLADTQYF. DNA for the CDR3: TGTGCCAGCAGTTCCCGGGACAGGCTGGCAGATACGCAGTATTTT.